This TCR beta chain originates from a study of graft-versus-host responses after intestinal transplantation. In germline, CDR1 is LNHNV, CDR2 YYDKDF (reference sequence). The CDR3 sequence is 15 residues long. J lost 4 bases, V lost 0 bases, and 5 bases had no gene match. In the case of this clone: The antigen is unknown.

Using immunoSEQ multiplex PCR, the repertoire was profiled, and TCRdb retains in-frame clones only, with some absent. The sample records 25,000 to 30,000 clones, around 80% being singletons. J is TRBJ1-1 and V is TRBV15; 7 bases agree with TRBD1. The clonotype was recovered from a human donor who received an intestinal transplant. The source was unstimulated CD4+ T cells sorted from spleen or lymph node cells, collected before intestinal transplant. The CDR3 is CATSRETGVGTEAFF. Written as DNA, the CDR3 is TGTGCCACCAGCAGAGAAACAGGGGTCGGCACTGAAGCTTTCTTT.